This T cell receptor (beta chain) was obtained from a study of blood T cell repertoires in COVID-19. Germline V gene sequence: CDR1 LGHNA, CDR2 YSLEER. The V gene end was trimmed by 0 bases and the J gene end by 4 bases; junction bases not matched to a gene: 14. This CDR3 contains 19 residues. The assay was immunoSEQ multiplex PCR, and TCRdb's table has in-frame clones only and misses some. The data hold approximately 300,000 clones, with 70% to 85% observed a single time. Seattle's enrolled individuals joined amid active infection and were then monitored longitudinally. The receptor was isolated from a human donor with COVID-19, enrolled during active disease. The donor label of this sample is uncertain. The chain couples TRBV4-3 to TRBJ2-7, with 11 bases that match TRBD2. Sequencing input: peripheral blood. The CDR3 here is CASSQDTGNLAGGSYEQYF. CDR3 coding DNA: TGCGCCAGCAGCCAAGATACAGGAAACTTAGCGGGAGGGTCGTACGAGCAGTACTTC.